A single sample is the source of the 8 T cell receptor beta chains below, sequenced in a study of CD8+ T cells in alopecia areata. Treatment given: oral pan-JAK inhibitor, 5-10 mg twice daily. Extraction of RNA preceded its reverse transcription into cDNA, which served as the sequencing template. This table comes from immunoSEQ multiplex PCR, and its TCRdb copy is limited to in-frame clones, with some not included. The repertoire consists of about 190,000 clones, with about 60% occurring once and the leading ten covering approximately 0.7%. The sample was CD4+ T cells sorted from blood, taken at week 4, from a patient treated with tofacitinib. The source is a human donor with alopecia areata.

The V gene is TRBV2, the J gene TRBJ2-7; tentative D call: TRBD1 (5 bases). The V end lost 3 bases, the J end lost 7 bases, and 16 bases lay between the germline ends. This CDR3 spans 14 amino acids. Germline CDR1 is SNHLY and CDR2 is FYNNEI. The CDR3 sequence is CASSEARGTVEQYF. The DNA for the CDR3 is TGTGCCAGCAGTGAGGCTAGGGGTACCGTGGAGCAGTACTTC.

The J gene is TRBJ2-5, the V gene TRBV29-1, with D perhaps matching TRBD1 or TRBD2 (6 bases each). The V end was cut by 2 bases, the J end by 1 base, with 14 bases between. The germline gives CDR1 SQVTM, CDR2 ANQGSEA. The CDR3 consists of 15 residues. The CDR3 DNA sequence: TGCAGCGTTGAACGGGGGCAGGGGTTCCAAGAGACCCAGTACTTC. Protein: CSVERGQGFQETQYF.

The chain combines TRBV4-1 with TRBJ2-5; D might be TRBD2 (6 bases). The CDR3 covers 13 residues. Trimming stripped 4 bases from V and 5 bases from J, with 11 bases between. Germline-derived CDR1 and CDR2 are MGHRA and YSYEKL. The CDR3 DNA sequence: TGCGCCAGCAGCCGTCCGGGAGCGGAGACCCAGTACTTC. Translated, it gives CASSRPGAETQYF.

The rearrangement uses TRBV6-6 and TRBJ2-2; possible D gene TRBD2, 5 bases. Germline values: CDR1 MNHNY, CDR2 SVGAGI (reference sequence). CDR3 length: 15 residues. Trimming stripped 0 bases from V and 5 bases from J, with 10 bases between. The CDR3 DNA reads as TGTGCCAGCAGTTACTCGACGGGATGGACCGGGGAGCTGTTTTTT. As protein: CASSYSTGWTGELFF.

This clone was detected a few times. The rearrangement uses TRBV4-3 and TRBJ2-2, with TRBD2 matching over 8 bases. The length of the CDR3 is 18 residues. V lost 0 bases and J lost 4; bases outside the gene matches: 10. Germline assignment: CDR1 LGHNA and CDR2 YSLEER. The CDR3: CASSQDLNGRVGTGELFF. CDR3 nucleotides: TGCGCCAGCAGCCAAGATCTAAACGGGAGGGTAGGCACCGGGGAGCTGTTTTTT.

The sample holds a few counts of this clone. This chain joins TRBV19 and TRBJ2-7; D may be TRBD1 (6 bases). V lost 10 bases and J lost 5, with 12 bases in between. Germline CDR1 and CDR2: LNHDA and SQIVND (reference sequence). The CDR3 totals 11 residues. The CDR3 protein is CATGTRDEQYF. The CDR3 region has the DNA TGTGCCACCGGGACACGGGACGAGCAGTACTTC. Full variable domain (remainder filled in from reference TRBV19 and TRBJ2-7): DGGITQSPKYLFRKEGQNVTLSCEQNLNHDAMYWYRQDPGQGLRLIYYSQIVNDFQKGDIAEGYSVSREKKESFPLTVTSAQKNPTAFYLCATGTRDEQYFGPGTRLTVT.

This clone was found a few times. This chain links TRBV29-1 with TRBJ1-3; D unresolved. The V end was cut by 2 bases, the J end by 4 bases, with 6 bases between. Germline CDR1 reads SQVTM; CDR2 reads ANQGSEA. This CDR3 contains 12 residues. The chain's CDR3 is CSVEPRGNTIYF. For the CDR3, the DNA is TGCAGCGTTGAACCACGGGGAAACACCATATATTTT.

This chain links TRBV11-2 with TRBJ2-2; D is possibly TRBD1 (5 bases). Trimming pared 6 bases from V and 4 bases from J, leaving 15 bases between. The CDR3 has 15 residues. Germline CDR1 is SGHAT and CDR2 is FQNNGV. In nucleotides, the CDR3 is TGTGCCAGCAGTTTGACAAGACAGACCACCGGGGAGCTGTTTTTT. Its protein is CASSLTRQTTGELFF.